The 20 T cell receptor beta chains listed next were all sequenced from one sample in a study of regulatory T cells in long-lasting Graves disease. Time point in this sample: newly diagnosed GD, antithyroid drugs for less than 3 months. PBMC-derived RNA was used for the TCR library. Arm-PCR with iRepertoire HTBI primers amplified the CDR3 regions for these TCR beta libraries. TCRdb reprocessed the multiplex PCR reads with MiXCR, giving one entry per CDR3 protein. Altogether about 400,000 distinct CDR3 sequences are present, approximately 16% being singletons, with the ten largest covering over 7.5%. The sample was also linked to a second study, of T cells in Graves' hyperthyroidism and ophthalmopathy.

This specimen was peripheral blood mononuclear cells (PBMCs), taken at new diagnosis, from a patient treated with antithyroid drugs. The receptor set was obtained from a woman aged 35 to 49 with Graves disease.

The gene calls are TRBV28 and TRBJ2-6; D not resolved. Between the trimmed V and J ends, which lost 2 bases and 0 bases, there was a span of 5 bases. The CDR3 runs 15 residues. The germline CDR1 and CDR2 sequences are MDHEN and SYDVKM. The DNA of the CDR3 is TGTGCCAGCAGTTTACAAAACTCTGGGGCCAACGTCCTGACTTTC. This sequence encodes CASSLQNSGANVLTF.

The chain employs TRBV30 and TRBJ2-1, with 12 positions matching TRBD2. Germline values: CDR1 GTSNPN, CDR2 SVGIG (reference sequence). The J segment lost 4 bases and the V segment lost 0 bases, leaving 4 bases of the junction unmatched. The CDR3 runs to 16 residues. CDR3 loop: CAWSVGTSGLYNEQFF. Written as DNA, the CDR3 is TGTGCCTGGAGTGTAGGGACTAGCGGGCTTTACAATGAGCAGTTCTTC. Looking up the rest from reference TRBV30 and TRBJ2-1 gives the full variable domain: SQTIHQWPATLVQPVGSPLSLECTVEGTSNPNLYWYRQAAGRGLQLLFYSVGIGQISSEVPQNLSASRPQDRQFILSSKKLLLSDSGFYLCAWSVGTSGLYNEQFFGPGTRLTVL.

This clonotype has a count of ten or more. The CDR3 sequence is CASSKTGGNYGYTF. CDR3 sequence (DNA): TGTGCCAGCAGCAAGACAGGGGGAAACTATGGCTACACCTTC. The genes are TRBV7-9 and TRBJ1-2; TRBD1 matches 9 bases. CDR3 size: 14 residues. Germline lookup yields CDR1 SEHNR and CDR2 FQNEAQ (reference sequence). J gave up 2 bases and V 5 bases, and 3 bases lay outside the gene matches.

In this sample, this clonotype turned up a few times. V is TRBV19 and J is TRBJ1-5, with D uncertain. V gave up 8 bases and J gave up 0 bases, with 8 bases separating them. Germline lookup yields CDR1 LNHDA and CDR2 SQIVND (reference sequence). CDR3 size: 13 residues. CDR3 region: CASRRISNQPQHF. DNA of the CDR3: TGTGCCAGTCGACGGATTAGCAATCAGCCCCAGCATTTT.

To note about this clonotype: This sequence may be a read error, since a much larger clone differs from it by one base. The V and J genes are TRBV11-3 and TRBJ1-2, with 9 bases lining up with TRBD1. This CDR3 is built from 15 residues. The germline V gene has CDR1 SGHNT and CDR2 YENEEA. J gave up 7 bases and V 3 bases, and 9 bases lay outside the gene matches. CDR3 in DNA: TGTGCCAGCAGCTTTGGACAGGGGACTAAGAGTGGCTACACCTTC. It is translated as CASSFGQGTKSGYTF.

This clonotype occurred many times. The V and J genes are TRBV7-2 and TRBJ1-2; maybe TRBD1 (5 bases). V lost 5 bases to trimming and J lost 4 bases, with 17 bases between them. The CDR3 runs 15 residues. Germline CDR1 is SGHTA and CDR2 is FQGNSA. The CDR3: CASSARDRRAYGYTF. The CDR3 DNA is TGTGCCAGCAGCGCCCGGGACCGGAGAGCCTATGGCTACACCTTC.

This clonotype occurred many times. The V and J genes are TRBV27 and TRBJ1-5; D possibly corresponds to TRBD1 (5 bases). Germline V gene lookup returns CDR1 MNHEY and CDR2 SMNVEV (reference sequence). There are 13 residues in the CDR3. Between the trimmed V and J ends, which lost 6 bases and 7 bases, there was a span of 13 bases. The CDR3 bases are TGTGCCAGCAGCCCAGGACACCGACAGCCCCAGCATTTT. This translates into CASSPGHRQPQHF.

The chain carries TRBV28 and TRBJ1-2, with D possibly TRBD1 on 5 matching bases. V lost 6 bases and J lost 0, with 23 bases in between. The V gene's germline CDR1 is MDHEN and CDR2 SYDVKM. CDR3 length equals 18 residues. Written as DNA, the CDR3 is TGTGCCAGCAGCATTCTCCGGGACTTTGCCCTGGCTAACTATGGCTACACCTTC. Translated, it gives CASSILRDFALANYGYTF.

The table lists this clonotype with a few counts. This chain uses TRBV10-1 with TRBJ2-3; 8 nucleotides align to TRBD2. Germline CDR1 is WNHNN and CDR2 is SYGVQD (reference sequence). Germline trimming cut 7 bases from V and 3 bases from J; bases unmatched to any gene: 6. The CDR3 runs to 14 residues. The CDR3 nucleotides are TGCGCCAGCATAACAGCGGGAGCAACAGATACGCAGTATTTT. This codes for CASITAGATDTQYF.

This clonotype was recorded at least ten times. The chain is built from TRBV6-2 or TRBV6-3 and TRBJ2-1, with a tentative D call TRBD1 (5 bases). Trimming removed 7 bases at V and 4 bases at J, with 23 bases between. This CDR3 comprises 17 residues. The V gene's germline CDR1 is MNHEY and CDR2 SVGEGT. The CDR3 sequence is CASMLKGVEYSYNEQFF. In nucleotides, the CDR3 is TGTGCCAGCATGCTCAAAGGGGTCGAATACTCGTACAATGAGCAGTTCTTC.

The sample holds many counts of this clonotype. The chain has TRBV5-1 and TRBJ1-1, with D possibly matching TRBD1 (6 bases). V lost 4 bases to trimming and J lost 4 bases, with 14 bases between them. Germline V gene sequence: CDR1 SGHRS, CDR2 YFSETQ. There are 14 residues in the CDR3. The CDR3 loop is CASSLNPGVTEAFF. The CDR3, as DNA: TGCGCCAGCAGCCTCAATCCAGGGGTCACTGAAGCTTTCTTT.

On this clonotype itself: A read error may be the cause here, since a much bigger clone is one base away. The chain combines TRBV12-3 or TRBV12-4 with TRBJ2-7, with 9 nucleotides matching TRBD1. CDR3 length: 19 amino acids. With 6 bases clipped from V and 2 bases from J, the junction kept 20 bases outside the gene matches. The CDR3 DNA sequence: TGTGCCAGCAGCCCCTCTCCCCAGGACAGGGGAAGGACCACCTACGAGCAGTACTTC. This translates into CASSPSPQDRGRTTYEQYF.

This clonotype was detected ten times or more. CDR3: CASSLGPPHGEKLFF. CDR3 sequence (DNA): TGTGCCAGCAGTTTAGGCCCGCCCCATGGAGAAAAACTGTTTTTT. The gene calls are TRBV28 and TRBJ1-4; D remains unclear. Germline CDR1 MDHEN, CDR2 SYDVKM. V was cut by 2 bases and J by 8 bases, with 15 bases left in between. CDR3 length: 15 residues.

This clonotype has more than one count but fewer than ten. V and J are TRBV6-1 and TRBJ1-4; TRBD1 is a possible D gene (5 bases). The length of the CDR3 is 14 residues. CDR1 is MNHNS and CDR2 is SASEGT in the germline V gene. With 1 base removed from V and 8 bases from J, the gap between germline ends came to 11 bases. CDR3 sequence reads: CASSEVGVREKLFF. The CDR3 DNA is TGTGCCAGCAGTGAAGTAGGGGTCCGGGAAAAACTGTTTTTT.

This clonotype appeared many times. The V and J genes are TRBV9 and TRBJ1-1; D gene ambiguous. From germline, CDR1 is SGDLS and CDR2 YYNGEE. Deletions cut 4 bases from V and 4 bases from J, with 17 bases between. The CDR3 has 15 amino acids. The CDR3 sequence: CASSQDPAPGTEAFF. The CDR3 DNA follows: TGTGCCAGCAGCCAGGACCCGGCGCCGGGCACTGAAGCTTTCTTT.

This clonotype was counted at least ten times. CDR3 amino acids: CAGSRGTGANVLTF. In nucleotides, the CDR3 is TGTGCCGGCTCCCGGGGCACTGGGGCCAACGTCCTGACTTTC. This rearrangement joins TRBV10-3 to TRBJ2-6, with D perhaps assigned TRBD1 or TRBD2 (5 bases each). The CDR3 loop spans 14 amino acids. The germline V and J ends were trimmed by 11 bases and 2 bases, with 13 bases remaining between them. Germline-derived CDR1 and CDR2 are ENHRY and SYGVKD.

Worth noting for this clonotype: This sequence may be a read error, since a much larger clone differs from it by one base. The chain recombines TRBV6-9 with TRBJ2-5, with 9 bases aligning to TRBD2. With V trimmed by 8 bases and J by 5 bases, 39 bases remained unmatched. Germline CDR1 and CDR2: MNHGY and SVAAGI. The length of the CDR3 is 24 residues. The CDR3 protein is CASGSLAGGILGSGTRGSKETQYF. CDR3 nucleotides: TGTGCCAGCGGTTCCTTGGCGGGGGGGATCCTTGGTAGCGGGACCCGCGGTTCGAAGGAGACCCAGTACTTC.

This clonotype appeared a few times. The chain carries TRBV4-3 and TRBJ2-1, with unresolved D. The germline V gene encodes CDR1 LGHNA and CDR2 YSLEER. The CDR3 covers 16 residues. V shed 0 bases and J shed 1 base, with 10 bases lying between them. The CDR3 sequence: CASSQDPVPSYNEQFF. The DNA of the CDR3 is TGCGCCAGCAGCCAAGACCCCGTACCATCCTACAATGAGCAGTTCTTC.

This clonotype was seen repeatedly, ten times or more. The chain carries TRBV5-1 and TRBJ2-2; tentative D call: TRBD1 (6 bases). Germline lookup yields CDR1 SGHRS and CDR2 YFSETQ. This CDR3 region has 15 residues. Trimming cost V 1 base and J 1 base, with 8 bases left between them. The chain's CDR3 is CASSLSQGNTGELFF. CDR3 DNA sequence: TGCGCCAGCAGCTTGTCACAGGGGAACACCGGGGAGCTGTTTTTT.

This clonotype was counted ten times or more. J is TRBJ1-1 and V is TRBV11-1, with D perhaps TRBD1 (5 bases). V was trimmed by 4 bases and J by 3 bases, leaving 12 bases between them. The germline V gene encodes CDR1 SGHAT and CDR2 FQDESV (reference sequence). The CDR3 spans 14 residues. The CDR3 here is CASSSREFDTEAFF. The CDR3 DNA is TGTGCCAGCAGCTCCAGGGAGTTTGACACTGAAGCTTTCTTT. Complete variable domain (other parts from reference TRBV11-1 and TRBJ1-1): EAEVAQSPRYKITEKSQAVAFWCDPISGHATLYWYRQILGQGPELLVQFQDESVVDDSQLPKDRFSAERLKGVDSTLKIQPAELGDSAMYLCASSSREFDTEAFFGQGTRLTVV.